Shown below are 16 T cell receptor beta chains from a single sample sequenced in a study of CD8+ T cells in alopecia areata. In each case, RNA was isolated and then reverse transcribed into cDNA as the sequencing template. The table came from immunoSEQ multiplex PCR; TCRdb's copy has only in-frame clones and leaves some out. Here the sample spans 200,000 to 250,000 clones, 64% being singletons. The treatment is: oral pan-JAK inhibitor, 5-10 mg twice daily. Sequencing used CD4+ T cells sorted from blood, obtained at week 4, from a patient treated with tofacitinib. All receptors derive from a human donor with alopecia areata.

The chain is built from TRBV30 and TRBJ1-4; a possible D gene is TRBD1 (6 bases). CDR1 and CDR2 from the germline V gene are GTSNPN and SVGIG (reference sequence). The V gene lost 7 bases and the J gene lost 10 bases, with 19 bases spanning the gap. CDR3 length: 13 residues. CDR3 nucleotides: TGTGCCTTGCACCGGATACTAGGGGGAAAACTGTTTTTT. This codes for CALHRILGGKLFF. The variable domain in full, completed from reference TRBV30 and TRBJ1-4, reads SQTIHQWPATLVQPVGSPLSLECTVEGTSNPNLYWYRQAAGRGLQLLFYSVGIGQISSEVPQNLSASRPQDRQFILSSKKLLLSDSGFYLCALHRILGGKLFFGSGTQLSVL.

This clone was seen only a few times. J is TRBJ2-3 and V is TRBV11-3; D may match TRBD1 or TRBD2 (5 bases each). V gave up 5 bases and J gave up 6 bases, with 24 bases separating them. Germline values: CDR1 SGHNT, CDR2 YENEEA. This CDR3 spans 17 amino acids. This chain's CDR3 is CASSPTTGLGLSDTQYF. CDR3 in DNA: TGTGCCAGCAGCCCAACCACCGGACTGGGGCTTTCGGATACGCAGTATTTT.

The J gene is TRBJ2-1, the V gene TRBV19; TRBD2 matches 9 bases. This CDR3 contains 17 residues. Germline loops: CDR1 LNHDA, CDR2 SQIVND (reference sequence). V shed 3 bases, J shed 0 bases, and the junction held 6 bases outside the gene matches. CDR3 sequence reads: CASSISPSGDSYNEQFF. In nucleotides, the CDR3 is TGTGCCAGTAGTATTAGCCCTAGCGGGGACTCCTACAATGAGCAGTTCTTC. Based on the CDR3 plus reference TRBV19 and TRBJ2-1, the full variable domain is DGGITQSPKYLFRKEGQNVTLSCEQNLNHDAMYWYRQDPGQGLRLIYYSQIVNDFQKGDIAEGYSVSREKKESFPLTVTSAQKNPTAFYLCASSISPSGDSYNEQFFGPGTRLTVL.

The V call is TRBV4-3, the J call TRBJ1-1, with TRBD1 matching over 7 bases. Germline V gene data show CDR1 as LGHNA and CDR2 as YSLEER. Trimming cost V 1 base and J 3 bases; bases outside gene matches: 8. This CDR3 is built from 16 residues. The CDR3 is CASSQATGKGDTEAFF. The CDR3 bases are TGCGCCAGCAGCCAAGCGACAGGGAAGGGGGACACTGAAGCTTTCTTT.

The chain joins TRBV5-6 to TRBJ2-5, with D possibly TRBD1 on 6 matching bases. The V gene lost 2 bases and the J gene lost 12 bases, with 11 bases spanning the gap. This CDR3 spans 11 amino acids. CDR1 and CDR2 (germline): SGHDT, YYEEEE. In DNA, the CDR3 is TGTGCCAGCAGCTTTGGACAGCGAGAGTACTTC. As protein: CASSFGQREYF.

The rearrangement joins TRBV5-6 to TRBJ2-5; 7 positions match TRBD1. The CDR3 covers 15 residues. Germline CDR1 is SGHDT and CDR2 is YYEEEE. The trim removed 5 bases at V and 5 bases at J, leaving 12 bases unmatched. The CDR3 sequence: CASSPTTGEGETQYF. The CDR3 coding sequence is TGTGCCAGCAGTCCCACCACAGGGGAAGGGGAGACCCAGTACTTC.

This clone was seen more than once but under ten times. This chain joins TRBV7-2 and TRBJ2-7; 7 positions agree with TRBD1. V gave up 4 bases and J gave up 3 bases; unmatched junction bases: 6. The CDR3 totals 14 residues. Germline CDR1 and CDR2: SGHTA and FQGNSA. The chain's CDR3 is CASSSLTGSYEQYF. The CDR3 DNA reads TGTGCCAGCAGCTCCCTGACAGGGAGCTACGAGCAGTACTTC. Together with reference TRBV7-2 and TRBJ2-7, the CDR3 gives the full variable domain: GAGVSQSPSNKVTEKGKDVELRCDPISGHTALYWYRQSLGQGLEFLIYFQGNSAPDKSGLPSDRFSAERTGGSVSTLTIQRTQQEDSAVYLCASSSLTGSYEQYFGPGTRLTVT.

The chain is built from TRBV4-3 and TRBJ1-2, with TRBD1 matching over 10 bases. The germline V gene has CDR1 LGHNA and CDR2 YSLEER. V trimming: 0 bases; J trimming: 8 bases; junction bases outside the gene matches: 6. CDR3 length: 15 amino acids. This CDR3 reads CASSQDLGQGQGYTF. CDR3 nucleotides: TGCGCCAGCAGCCAAGATTTGGGACAGGGGCAAGGCTACACCTTC.

The chain uses TRBV7-9 and TRBJ2-3; 10 bases line up with TRBD2. Germline-derived CDR1 and CDR2 are SEHNR and FQNEAQ (reference sequence). Trimming at V came to 5 bases and at J to 3 bases, leaving 8 bases not matched to a gene. The CDR3 runs to 16 residues. Here the CDR3 DNA reads TGTGCCAGCAGCCAAAGACTAGCGGGTGTGACAGATACGCAGTATTTT. Translated: CASSQRLAGVTDTQYF.

This rearrangement joins TRBV5-1 to TRBJ1-6; 9 nucleotides align to TRBD1. This CDR3 has 15 residues. Germline assignment: CDR1 SGHRS and CDR2 YFSETQ. J lost 5 bases, V lost 4 bases, and 4 bases had no gene match. The CDR3 DNA reads as TGCGCCAGCAGCGCAGGGACAGGGAATAATTCACCCCTCCACTTT. The encoded protein is CASSAGTGNNSPLHF.

The chain employs TRBV2 and TRBJ2-1; D is ambiguous. Trimming cost V 4 bases and J 9 bases, with 10 bases left between them. From germline, CDR1 is SNHLY and CDR2 FYNNEI. The CDR3 totals 12 residues. CDR3 nucleotide sequence: TGTGCCAGCAGTGTGCCCGCGCTTGAGCAGTTCTTC. It specifies CASSVPALEQFF.

The chain links TRBV11-2 to TRBJ2-7, with D unresolved. V was cut by 7 bases and J by 2 bases, with 27 bases left in between. Germline assignment: CDR1 SGHAT and CDR2 FQNNGV. The CDR3 has 18 residues. CDR3 bases: TGTGCCAGCACGCATTATACCTCCCCTCAGTCCATAACCTACGAGCAGTACTTC. This encodes CASTHYTSPQSITYEQYF.

This rearrangement joins TRBV5-1 to TRBJ2-5; 11 bases align to TRBD2. With 3 bases clipped from V and 2 bases from J, the junction kept 3 bases outside the gene matches. The CDR3 spans 15 residues. The germline V gene has CDR1 SGHRS and CDR2 YFSETQ. The CDR3 region is CASSSSGGLQETQYF. CDR3 coding DNA: TGCGCCAGCAGCTCTAGCGGGGGGCTACAAGAGACCCAGTACTTC.

The rearrangement uses TRBV7-9 and TRBJ2-5; TRBD1 might be the D (6 bases). Germline lookup yields CDR1 SEHNR and CDR2 FQNEAQ (reference sequence). V lost 5 bases and J lost 4, with 14 bases in between. The CDR3 runs to 14 residues. The CDR3 loop reads CASSLQGVGETQYF. Written as DNA, the CDR3 is TGTGCCAGCAGCCTACAGGGAGTTGGAGAGACCCAGTACTTC.

This clone was detected once. The CDR3 DNA reads TGCGCCAGCAGCCGGGACCGAGAGAACACCGGGGAGCTGTTTTTT. Its translation is CASSRDRENTGELFF. V usage is TRBV5-1 and J usage is TRBJ2-2; D tentatively fits TRBD1 or TRBD2 (5 bases each). Germline loops: CDR1 SGHRS, CDR2 YFSETQ. Between the trimmed V and J ends, which lost 4 bases and 1 base, there was a span of 11 bases. The CDR3 contains 15 residues. The full variable domain, its missing parts supplied by reference TRBV5-1 and TRBJ2-2, is KAGVTQTPRYLIKTRGQQVTLSCSPISGHRSVSWYQQTPGQGLQFLFEYFSETQRNKGNFPGRFSGRQFSNSRSEMNVSTLELGDSALYLCASSRDRENTGELFFGEGSRLTVL.

The chain links TRBV10-3 to TRBJ2-7, with TRBD1 identical over 7 bases. V shed 8 bases and J 1 base; nucleotides not matched to a gene: 2. CDR3 length: 12 residues. Germline CDR1 and CDR2: ENHRY and SYGVKD. The CDR3 loop reads CAIGRGSYEQYF. The CDR3 DNA follows: TGTGCCATCGGCAGGGGGTCCTACGAGCAGTACTTC.